The source of this T cell receptor beta chain is a study of T cells in localized non-small cell lung cancer. This clone was seen a handful of times. This CDR3 has 13 amino acids. The germline V gene has CDR1 MNHGY and CDR2 SAAAGT. Trimming left V 11 bases short and J 0 bases short, with 14 bases between. TCRdb keeps only in-frame clones here, not all; method: immunoSEQ multiplex PCR. The sample has about 1,500 clones, about 40% seen once. This TCR was sampled from an older female donor with stage II lung adenocarcinoma. This specimen consisted of lung tumor tissue, obtained before any cancer treatment. The chain combines TRBV6-8 with TRBJ2-7; D gene ambiguous. The CDR3 coding sequence is TGTGCCGGGCTATTTGTCCCCTCCTACGAGCAGTACTTC. Protein: CAGLFVPSYEQYF.